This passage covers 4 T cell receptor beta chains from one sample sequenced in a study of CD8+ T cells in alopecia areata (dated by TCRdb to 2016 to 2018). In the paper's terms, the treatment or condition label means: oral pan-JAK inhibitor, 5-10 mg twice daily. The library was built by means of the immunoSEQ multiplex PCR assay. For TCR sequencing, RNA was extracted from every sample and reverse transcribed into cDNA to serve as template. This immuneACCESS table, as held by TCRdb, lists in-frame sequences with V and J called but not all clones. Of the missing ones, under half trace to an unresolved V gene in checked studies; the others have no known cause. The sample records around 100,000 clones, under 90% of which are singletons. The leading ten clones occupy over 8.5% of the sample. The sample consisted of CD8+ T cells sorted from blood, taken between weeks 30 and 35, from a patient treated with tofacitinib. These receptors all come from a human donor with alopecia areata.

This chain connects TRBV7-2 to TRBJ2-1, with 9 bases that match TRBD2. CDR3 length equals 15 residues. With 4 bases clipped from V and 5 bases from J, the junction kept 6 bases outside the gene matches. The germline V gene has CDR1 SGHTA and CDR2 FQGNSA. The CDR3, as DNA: TGTGCCAGCAGCTCAGAGCGGGAGGTCCACAATGAGCAGTTCTTC. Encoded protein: CASSSEREVHNEQFF.

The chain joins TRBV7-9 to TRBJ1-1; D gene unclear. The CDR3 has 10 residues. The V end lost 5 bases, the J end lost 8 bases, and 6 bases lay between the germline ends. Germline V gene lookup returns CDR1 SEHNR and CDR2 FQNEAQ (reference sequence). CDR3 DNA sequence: TGTGCCAGCAGCCGGCTAGAAGCTTTCTTT. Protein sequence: CASSRLEAFF.

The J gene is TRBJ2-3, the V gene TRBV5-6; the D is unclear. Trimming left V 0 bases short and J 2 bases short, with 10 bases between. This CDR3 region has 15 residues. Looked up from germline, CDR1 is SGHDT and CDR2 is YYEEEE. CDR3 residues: CASSLGQTPTDTQYF. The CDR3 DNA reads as TGTGCCAGCAGCTTGGGTCAGACACCCACAGATACGCAGTATTTT.

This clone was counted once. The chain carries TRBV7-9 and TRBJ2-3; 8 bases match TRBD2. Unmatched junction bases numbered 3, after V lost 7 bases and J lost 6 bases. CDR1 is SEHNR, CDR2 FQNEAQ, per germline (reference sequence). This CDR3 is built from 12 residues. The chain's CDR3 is CASKTSADTQYF. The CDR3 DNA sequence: TGTGCCAGCAAGACTAGCGCCGATACGCAGTATTTT.